These 23 T cell receptor beta chains share one sample of origin, sequenced in a study of shared clonotypes between healthy human individuals. In the naive CD8 group, cells lacked CD45RO and were positively selected for CCR7, so terminally differentiated effector memory CD45RA+ cells were left out. Sequenced by immunoSEQ multiplex PCR; TCRdb stores in-frame clones only, minus some. The sample has some 2 million clones; roughly 94% are singletons. The sequenced sample consisted of naive CD8+ T cells sorted from blood. Receptor source: a man younger than 35 in good health.

The J gene is TRBJ2-1, the V gene TRBV13; D tentatively fits TRBD1 or TRBD2 (5 bases each). CDR3 length: 13 residues. The ends were cut back, 5 bases at V and 15 bases at J, with 20 bases in the middle. Looked up from germline, CDR1 is PRHDT and CDR2 is FYEKMQ (reference sequence). CDR3 DNA sequence: TGTGCCAGCAGCCCCGGACCAAAAACGGGGCTGTTCTTC. Its translation is CASSPGPKTGLFF.

Comments on this clone: In the same sample, other DNA sequences code for this CDR3. The V call is TRBV30, the J call TRBJ2-7; maybe TRBD1 (5 bases). From germline, CDR1 is GTSNPN and CDR2 SVGIG (reference sequence). The CDR3 consists of 12 residues. The germline V and J ends were trimmed by 1 base and 1 base, with 5 bases remaining between them. The DNA for the CDR3 is TGTGCCTGGAGTGGACAGTCCTACGAGCAGTACTTC. Its protein is CAWSGQSYEQYF.

The V call is TRBV11-3, the J call TRBJ2-7; 7 bases map to TRBD1. CDR3 size: 14 residues. From germline, CDR1 is SGHNT and CDR2 YENEEA. V trimming: 5 bases; J trimming: 0 bases; junction bases outside the gene matches: 4. In DNA, the CDR3 is TGTGCCAGCAGCCCGAGGGACAGCTCCTACGAGCAGTACTTC. Protein sequence: CASSPRDSSYEQYF. Looking up the rest from reference TRBV11-3 and TRBJ2-7 gives the full variable domain: EAGVVQSPRYKIIEKKQPVAFWCNPISGHNTLYWYLQNLGQGPELLIRYENEEAVDDSQLPKDRFSAERLKGVDSTLKIQPAELGDSAVYLCASSPRDSSYEQYFGPGTRLTVT.

V is TRBV28 and J is TRBJ1-6; D remains ambiguous. Deletions cut 1 base from V and 5 bases from J, with 9 bases between. The germline V gene encodes CDR1 MDHEN and CDR2 SYDVKM. This CDR3 spans 15 amino acids. The CDR3 DNA follows: TGTGCCAGCAGTTTATCTGGGGTCAATAATTCACCCCTCCACTTT. Its protein is CASSLSGVNNSPLHF.

The V and J genes are TRBV9 and TRBJ1-5; D unresolved. The CDR3 extends over 15 amino acids. Trimming removed 3 bases at V and 6 bases at J, with 16 bases between. Germline V gene lookup returns CDR1 SGDLS and CDR2 YYNGEE. CDR3 region: CASSAGIGISQPQHF. Here the CDR3 DNA reads TGTGCCAGCAGCGCAGGCATTGGAATAAGTCAGCCCCAGCATTTT.

This clone has a count of ten or more. This chain uses TRBV29-1 with TRBJ1-1; D may be TRBD1 (6 bases). The CDR3 runs to 14 residues. CDR1 and CDR2 from the germline V gene are SQVTM and ANQGSEA. V gave up 7 bases and J gave up 0 bases, with 15 bases separating them. The CDR3 sequence: CSAFTGTLNTEAFF. The DNA of the CDR3 is TGCAGCGCTTTCACCGGGACATTGAACACTGAAGCTTTCTTT.

The rearrangement uses TRBV19 and TRBJ1-1, with D perhaps matching TRBD1 (5 bases). V was shortened by 4 bases and J by 3 bases, with 12 bases between the two germline ends. Germline V gene lookup returns CDR1 LNHDA and CDR2 SQIVND (reference sequence). The CDR3 covers 14 residues. The DNA for the CDR3 is TGTGCCAGTAGTACCTTGACAGCCTACACTGAAGCTTTCTTT. Encoded protein: CASSTLTAYTEAFF.

J is TRBJ1-5 and V is TRBV5-6, with 8 nucleotides matching TRBD1. The CDR3 runs to 15 residues. The germline gives CDR1 SGHDT, CDR2 YYEEEE. With V trimmed by 4 bases and J by 7 bases, 10 bases remained unmatched. This CDR3 is CASSDGQGRGQPQHF. CDR3 nucleotides: TGTGCCAGCAGCGACGGACAGGGCAGGGGACAGCCCCAGCATTTT.

As regards this clone: Other DNA variants within this sample encode the same CDR3. V usage is TRBV6-5 and J usage is TRBJ2-7; 7 bases fit TRBD1. Trimming removed 6 bases from V and 4 bases from J; junction bases left unmatched: 0. Germline lookup yields CDR1 MNHEY and CDR2 SVGAGI. The CDR3 is made up of 11 amino acids. This CDR3 is CASRTGYEQYF. Written as DNA, the CDR3 is TGTGCCAGCAGGACAGGGTACGAGCAGTACTTC.

The V and J genes are TRBV19 and TRBJ2-7; the D is unclear. Looked up from germline, CDR1 is LNHDA and CDR2 is SQIVND (reference sequence). V was pared by 3 bases and J by 5 bases, with 14 bases between. The CDR3 is 14 amino acids. The CDR3 sequence is CASSIGGLVHEQYF. In nucleotides, the CDR3 is TGTGCCAGTAGTATCGGTGGCCTCGTCCACGAGCAGTACTTC.

The rearrangement joins TRBV5-1 to TRBJ2-7, with D possibly matching TRBD1 (7 bases). V lost 1 base to trimming and J lost 2 bases, with 13 bases between them. CDR1 is SGHRS and CDR2 is YFSETQ in the germline V gene. The CDR3 spans 15 residues. CDR3 amino acids: CASSLIFRGAYEQYF. CDR3 coding DNA: TGCGCCAGCAGCTTGATTTTCAGGGGGGCCTACGAGCAGTACTTC.

CDR3 region: CASSPSQPRGYTF. CDR3 nucleotides: TGTGCCAGCAGCCCATCCCAGCCCCGTGGCTACACCTTC. V and J are TRBV7-2 and TRBJ1-2; D is unclear. V lost 5 bases and J lost 7, with 14 bases in between. The V gene's germline CDR1 is SGHTA and CDR2 FQGNSA. The CDR3 runs to 13 residues.

V usage is TRBV29-1 and J usage is TRBJ2-7; 9 bases are shared with TRBD2. V lost 2 bases, J lost 3 bases, and 11 bases stayed unmatched. The CDR3 is 16 residues long. From germline, CDR1 is SQVTM and CDR2 ANQGSEA. CDR3 sequence (DNA): TGCAGCGTTGAATATCGGCAAGGGACTAGCTACTACGAGCAGTACTTC. Residues: CSVEYRQGTSYYEQYF.

The chain is built from TRBV19 and TRBJ1-1; D call uncertain. Trimming pared 7 bases from V and 5 bases from J, leaving 17 bases between. Germline V gives CDR1 LNHDA, CDR2 SQIVND (reference sequence). The CDR3 runs 14 residues. The CDR3 DNA sequence: TGTGCCAGTACTCCCCCTTGGGATGGAACTGAAGCTTTCTTT. Translation: CASTPPWDGTEAFF. The entire variable domain, with the rest obtained from reference TRBV19 and TRBJ1-1, is as follows: DGGITQSPKYLFRKEGQNVTLSCEQNLNHDAMYWYRQDPGQGLRLIYYSQIVNDFQKGDIAEGYSVSREKKESFPLTVTSAQKNPTAFYLCASTPPWDGTEAFFGQGTRLTVV.

The rearrangement uses TRBV6-5 and TRBJ1-1, with D maybe TRBD1 (5 bases). This CDR3 is 13 amino acids long. Germline V gene sequence: CDR1 MNHEY, CDR2 SVGAGI. Between the trimmed V and J ends, which lost 0 bases and 12 bases, there was a span of 14 bases. The DNA for the CDR3 is TGTGCCAGCAGTTACTCGGAAGCGGGGGTAACTTTCTTT. Translating gives CASSYSEAGVTFF.

The chain uses TRBV9 and TRBJ2-2; possible D gene TRBD2, 5 bases. Germline CDR1 SGDLS, CDR2 YYNGEE. V dropped 3 bases and J dropped 5 bases, with 17 bases sitting between them. The CDR3 contains 16 residues. The CDR3 DNA reads TGTGCCAGCAGCGACCCGTCGGGGATAGGAACCGGGGAGCTGTTTTTT. Translation gives CASSDPSGIGTGELFF.

The genes are TRBV13 and TRBJ1-6; maybe TRBD1 (5 bases). There are 14 residues in the CDR3. CDR1 is PRHDT, CDR2 FYEKMQ, per germline (reference sequence). V was pared by 5 bases and J by 8 bases, with 13 bases between. CDR3: CASSESGHDSPLHF. In DNA form, the CDR3 reads TGTGCCAGCAGCGAGTCAGGACATGATTCACCCCTCCACTTT.

The chain employs TRBV6-1 and TRBJ1-1, with D perhaps TRBD1 (6 bases). Germline values: CDR1 MNHNS, CDR2 SASEGT. The CDR3 covers 16 residues. V was shortened by 1 base and J by 0 bases, with 12 bases between the two germline ends. In DNA form, the CDR3 reads TGTGCCAGCAGTGAAGATGGGGAGGGGGTGAACACTGAAGCTTTCTTT. Translation: CASSEDGEGVNTEAFF.

The rearrangement uses TRBV7-9 and TRBJ2-7, with a tentative D call TRBD2 (6 bases). The V end was cut by 4 bases, the J end by 3 bases, with 10 bases between. Germline-derived CDR1 and CDR2 are SEHNR and FQNEAQ (reference sequence). CDR3 length: 13 residues. The CDR3, as DNA: TGTGCCAGCAGCTGGGAGGAGGACTACGAGCAGTACTTC. This encodes CASSWEEDYEQYF.

The DNA of the CDR3 is TGTGCCAGCAGTTCAGCGGGGTGGCATGAGCAGTTCTTC. Protein: CASSSAGWHEQFF. V usage is TRBV28 and J usage is TRBJ2-1; 7 bases line up with TRBD2. J lost 8 bases, V lost 4 bases, and 5 bases had no gene match. The CDR3 extends over 13 amino acids. The germline V gene has CDR1 MDHEN and CDR2 SYDVKM.

A single count supports this clone. The J gene is TRBJ1-4, the V gene TRBV11-2; the D is unclear. This CDR3 has 13 amino acids. Trimming removed 3 bases from V and 5 bases from J, with 7 bases in between. Germline CDR1 is SGHAT and CDR2 is FQNNGV. For the CDR3, the DNA is TGTGCCAGCAGCTTTGTGGAAAATGAAAAACTGTTTTTT. It yields the protein CASSFVENEKLFF. The complete variable domain, with remaining parts taken from reference TRBV11-2 and TRBJ1-4, reads EAGVAQSPRYKIIEKRQSVAFWCNPISGHATLYWYQQILGQGPKLLIQFQNNGVVDDSQLPKDRFSAERLKGVDSTLKIQPAKLEDSAVYLCASSFVENEKLFFGSGTQLSVL.

The chain links TRBV5-4 to TRBJ1-2; D may be TRBD1 (5 bases). CDR1 SGHNT and CDR2 YYREEE come from the germline V gene (reference sequence). Trimming shortened V by 0 bases and J by 4 bases, and 10 bases separated the two germline ends. The length of the CDR3 is 14 residues. CDR3 protein: CASSLGDFSYGYTF. CDR3 DNA sequence: TGTGCCAGCAGCTTGGGGGACTTCTCCTATGGCTACACCTTC.

The chain joins TRBV2 to TRBJ2-7; the D is unclear. The CDR3 spans 12 residues. CDR1 and CDR2 from the germline V gene are SNHLY and FYNNEI. Trimming removed 4 bases at V and 3 bases at J, with 7 bases between. Here the CDR3 reads CASSVRYYEQYF. CDR3 DNA: TGTGCCAGCAGTGTAAGGTACTACGAGCAGTACTTC. The complete variable domain, with remaining parts taken from reference TRBV2 and TRBJ2-7, reads EPEVTQTPSHQVTQMGQEVILRCVPISNHLYFYWYRQILGQKVEFLVSFYNNEISEKSEIFDDQFSVERPDGSNFTLKIRSTKLEDSAMYFCASSVRYYEQYFGPGTRLTVT.